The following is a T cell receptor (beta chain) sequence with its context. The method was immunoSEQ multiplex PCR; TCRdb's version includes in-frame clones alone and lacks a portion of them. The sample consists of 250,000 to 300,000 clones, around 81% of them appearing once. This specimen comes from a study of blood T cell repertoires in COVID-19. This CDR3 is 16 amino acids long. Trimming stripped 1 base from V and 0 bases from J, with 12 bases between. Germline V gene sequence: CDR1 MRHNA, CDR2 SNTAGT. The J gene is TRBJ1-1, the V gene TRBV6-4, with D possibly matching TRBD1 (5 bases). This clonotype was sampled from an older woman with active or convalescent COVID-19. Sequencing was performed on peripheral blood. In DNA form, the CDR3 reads TGTGCCAGCAGTGACTGGATCGCAGGGATGAACACTGAAGCTTTCTTT. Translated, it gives CASSDWIAGMNTEAFF.